These 22 T cell receptor beta chains came from one sample sequenced in a study of graft-versus-host responses after intestinal transplantation. These TCRs are of unknown antigen specificity. Profiled with immunoSEQ multiplex PCR; TCRdb holds only in-frame clones, not every one. This table has some 88,000 clones, 85% to 95% appearing once. The sequencing here drew on unstimulated CD8+ T cells sorted from spleen or lymph node cells, taken before intestinal transplant. These TCRs come from a human donor who received an intestinal transplant.

The chain links TRBV19 to TRBJ1-2; 9 bases match TRBD1. This CDR3 region has 13 residues. V lost 3 bases to trimming and J lost 8 bases; unmatched junction nucleotides: 4. Germline V lookup: CDR1 LNHDA, CDR2 SQIVND (reference sequence). The CDR3 DNA sequence: TGTGCCAGTAGTATCGGGACAGGGAAAGGCTACACCTTC. Its translation is CASSIGTGKGYTF. The whole variable domain, remainder taken from reference TRBV19 and TRBJ1-2, is DGGITQSPKYLFRKEGQNVTLSCEQNLNHDAMYWYRQDPGQGLRLIYYSQIVNDFQKGDIAEGYSVSREKKESFPLTVTSAQKNPTAFYLCASSIGTGKGYTFGSGTRLTVV.

V gene TRBV4-1 combines with J gene TRBJ2-1; 7 positions match TRBD2. In germline, CDR1 is MGHRA, CDR2 YSYEKL. The CDR3 sequence is 13 residues long. Trimming cost V 5 bases and J 6 bases; bases outside gene matches: 4. The CDR3 spells CASSFGGGNEQFF. The CDR3 DNA reads as TGCGCCAGCAGCTTTGGGGGGGGCAATGAGCAGTTCTTC.

The V and J genes are TRBV19 and TRBJ1-3; D not resolved. Germline loops: CDR1 LNHDA, CDR2 SQIVND (reference sequence). V shed 6 bases and J shed 2 bases, with 5 bases lying between them. This CDR3 has 12 residues. This CDR3 reads CASRPAGNTIYF. The CDR3 DNA sequence: TGTGCCAGTAGGCCAGCTGGAAACACCATATATTTT. The variable domain in full, completed from reference TRBV19 and TRBJ1-3, reads DGGITQSPKYLFRKEGQNVTLSCEQNLNHDAMYWYRQDPGQGLRLIYYSQIVNDFQKGDIAEGYSVSREKKESFPLTVTSAQKNPTAFYLCASRPAGNTIYFGEGSWLTVV.

V usage is TRBV12-5 and J usage is TRBJ1-1; 12 nucleotides match TRBD1. CDR3 length: 15 amino acids. After removal of 6 bases from V and 3 bases from J, the junction contained 5 bases not matched to a gene. From germline, CDR1 is LGHNT and CDR2 FRNRAP. The CDR3 loop reads CASGRDRGLDTEAFF. The CDR3, as DNA: TGTGCTAGTGGGCGGGACAGGGGGCTGGACACTGAAGCTTTCTTT.

The V call is TRBV5-1, the J call TRBJ2-3, with a weak D call TRBD1 (6 bases). The germline gives CDR1 SGHRS, CDR2 YFSETQ. This CDR3 has 19 amino acids. The V end was cut by 2 bases, the J end by 2 bases, with 24 bases between. In nucleotides, the CDR3 is TGCGCCAGCAGCTTAGTTTACTTTGAAGAACAGGGTAACACAGATACGCAGTATTTT. Amino acids: CASSLVYFEEQGNTDTQYF.

V usage is TRBV11-3 and J usage is TRBJ2-7; 10 positions agree with TRBD2. CDR1 is SGHNT and CDR2 is YENEEA in the germline V gene. This CDR3 is built from 18 residues. J was trimmed by 0 bases and V by 5 bases; bases with no gene match: 13. The CDR3 DNA is TGTGCCAGCAGCCGCGTTCTGCTTAGCGGGGGGACCTCCTACGAGCAGTACTTC. Encoded protein: CASSRVLLSGGTSYEQYF.

This rearrangement joins TRBV6-1 to TRBJ1-2; D not resolved. Germline V lookup: CDR1 MNHNS, CDR2 SASEGT. The ends were cut back, 10 bases at V and 9 bases at J, with 12 bases in the middle. The CDR3 extends over 10 amino acids. The CDR3 loop reads CATHILSYTF. CDR3 nucleotides: TGTGCCACGCACATTTTGAGCTACACCTTC.

CDR3 residues: CAWDSGVRLDTEAFF. The DNA of the CDR3 is TGTGCCTGGGACTCGGGGGTCAGGTTGGACACTGAAGCTTTCTTT. The rearrangement uses TRBV30 and TRBJ1-1; weak D call: TRBD1 (5 bases). The CDR3 length is 15 residues. Trimming left V 5 bases short and J 3 bases short, with 19 bases between. Germline V gives CDR1 GTSNPN, CDR2 SVGIG (reference sequence).

This chain uses TRBV30 with TRBJ2-5; TRBD1 agrees at 8 bases. The J segment lost 8 bases and the V segment lost 2 bases, leaving 7 bases of the junction unmatched. Germline V gives CDR1 GTSNPN, CDR2 SVGIG (reference sequence). There are 13 residues in the CDR3. CDR3 sequence reads: CAWSSGAGGTQYF. The CDR3 DNA is TGTGCCTGGAGTTCCGGGGCAGGGGGCACCCAGTACTTC.

V is TRBV5-6 and J is TRBJ1-6; no clear D gene. V lost 4 bases, J lost 0 bases, and 14 bases lay in between. This CDR3 spans 17 amino acids. Germline V gene data show CDR1 as SGHDT and CDR2 as YYEEEE. The CDR3 protein is CASSDRTSSSYNSPLHF. CDR3 nucleotide sequence: TGTGCCAGCAGCGATCGTACATCCAGCTCCTATAATTCACCCCTCCACTTT. Together with reference TRBV5-6 and TRBJ1-6, the CDR3 gives the full variable domain: DAGVTQSPTHLIKTRGQQVTLRCSPKSGHDTVSWYQQALGQGPQFIFQYYEEEERQRGNFPDRFSGHQFPNYSSELNVNALLLGDSALYLCASSDRTSSSYNSPLHFGNGTRLTVT.

As DNA, the CDR3 is TGTGCCAGCAGCTTTGAAGCGGTCGTGTCACCCCTCCACTTT. It encodes CASSFEAVVSPLHF. This chain joins TRBV5-5 and TRBJ1-6; no reliable D call. Germline CDR1 and CDR2: SGHKS and YYEKEE (reference sequence). The CDR3 spans 14 residues. Trimming took off 2 bases at V and 10 bases at J, with 13 bases between the two ends. Variable domain in full (rest from reference TRBV5-5 and TRBJ1-6): DAGVTQSPTHLIKTRGQQVTLRCSPISGHKSVSWYQQVLGQGPQFIFQYYEKEERGRGNFPDRFSARQFPNYSSELNVNALLLGDSALYLCASSFEAVVSPLHFGNGTRLTVT.

With respect to this clone: An end of the junction does not agree with germline; a read error may underlie this. This sequence joins TRBV6-6 and TRBJ2-3, with 7 positions matching TRBD1. This CDR3 is built from 15 residues. Looked up from germline, CDR1 is MNHNY and CDR2 is SVGAGI (reference sequence). The DNA for the CDR3 is TGTGCCAGCAGTTATTTCACAGGGGCTACAGATACGCGGTATTTT. Translated: CASSYFTGATDTRYF.

The rearrangement links TRBV30 to TRBJ2-2, with D perhaps matching TRBD2 (6 bases). Germline V lookup: CDR1 GTSNPN, CDR2 SVGIG (reference sequence). This CDR3 contains 12 residues. CDR3 sequence (DNA): TGTGCTTGCAGGGAGGACACCGGGGAGCTGTTTTTT. Translated, it gives CACREDTGELFF.

This clone was counted between two and nine times. The CDR3 region is CASSATGWGTEAFF. The CDR3 DNA reads as TGCGCCAGCAGTGCCACAGGGTGGGGGACTGAAGCTTTCTTT. The chain joins TRBV10-2 to TRBJ1-1; TRBD1 is a possible D gene (6 bases). Germline V gene sequence: CDR1 WSHSY, CDR2 SAAADI. This CDR3 is 14 amino acids long. Deletions cut 4 bases from V and 5 bases from J, with 14 bases between.

V and J are TRBV29-1 and TRBJ2-7; TRBD1 aligns across 7 bases. The germline CDR1 and CDR2 sequences are SQVTM and ANQGSEA. The CDR3 is 14 residues long. V lost 6 bases, J lost 5 bases, and 13 bases stayed unmatched. CDR3 protein: CSVVAETGNHEQYF. CDR3 DNA sequence: TGCAGCGTCGTTGCCGAGACAGGGAACCACGAGCAGTACTTC.

V is TRBV21-1 and J is TRBJ1-2; the tabulated D call, TRBD1, remains unverified against the DNA. TRBV21-1 is a pseudogene segment. The CDR3 has 16 residues. CDR3: CASSKVRTGCVCGYTF. For the CDR3, the DNA is TGTGCCAGCAGCAAAGTTAGGACAGGGTGTGTCTGTGGCTACACCTTC.

The chain has TRBV7-9 and TRBJ1-4; 8 nucleotides line up with TRBD1. The CDR3 runs to 17 residues. V shed 5 bases, J shed 4 bases, and the junction held 12 bases outside the gene matches. Germline CDR1 and CDR2: SEHNR and FQNEAQ (reference sequence). CDR3 sequence reads: CASSPLKGQANNEKLFF. The CDR3 region has the DNA TGTGCCAGCAGCCCCCTTAAGGGACAGGCGAATAATGAAAAACTGTTTTTT.

The chain has TRBV27 and TRBJ1-6, with TRBD1 identical over 11 bases. Germline CDR1 and CDR2: MNHEY and SMNVEV (reference sequence). CDR3 length: 13 amino acids. V shed 8 bases, J shed 11 bases, and the junction held 5 bases outside the gene matches. The CDR3 DNA reads as TGTGCCAGCTCGGACAGGGGGCGGCCACCCCTCCACTTT. This sequence encodes CASSDRGRPPLHF.

The chain employs TRBV7-8 and TRBJ2-1; tentative D call: TRBD2 (6 bases). The CDR3 spans 16 residues. V shed 5 bases and J shed 7 bases, with 21 bases lying between them. CDR1 and CDR2 (germline): SGHVS, FQNEAQ. DNA for the CDR3: TGTGCCAGCAGCGGAGGGACTCCGGCCTTGGGTAATGAGCAGTTCTTC. Residues: CASSGGTPALGNEQFF. The entire variable domain, with the rest obtained from reference TRBV7-8 and TRBJ2-1, is as follows: GAGVSQSPRYKVAKRGQDVALRCDPISGHVSLFWYQQALGQGPEFLTYFQNEAQLDKSGLPSDRFFAERPEGSVSTLKIQRTQQEDSAVYLCASSGGTPALGNEQFFGPGTRLTVL.

The chain employs TRBV28 and TRBJ1-6; D is perhaps TRBD1 (5 bases). The CDR3 spans 14 residues. Trimming cost V 7 bases and J 7 bases, with 14 bases left between them. The germline gives CDR1 MDHEN, CDR2 SYDVKM. CDR3 sequence: CASTLDRGNSPLHF. CDR3 nucleotides: TGTGCCAGCACCCTGGACCGGGGGAATTCACCCCTCCACTTT.

The chain recombines TRBV29-1 with TRBJ2-7, with D maybe TRBD2 (7 bases). V was pared by 4 bases and J by 4 bases, with 17 bases between. The CDR3 runs 14 residues. Germline values: CDR1 SQVTM, CDR2 ANQGSEA. CDR3 nucleotides: TGCAGCGTTGTGGGGGGGGTAGGGGGTTACGAGCAGTACTTC. This codes for CSVVGGVGGYEQYF.

The chain employs TRBV9 and TRBJ2-3, with TRBD2 as a possible D gene (5 bases). CDR1 is SGDLS, CDR2 YYNGEE, per germline. The V end lost 0 bases, the J end lost 6 bases, and 8 bases lay between the germline ends. This CDR3 region has 13 residues. Here the CDR3 reads CASSVAKRDTQYF. The CDR3 DNA sequence: TGTGCCAGCAGCGTAGCGAAGCGGGATACGCAGTATTTT.